The rows below give T cell receptor beta chains drawn from one sample of a study of blood T cell repertoires in COVID-19. Repertoires were generated with immunoSEQ multiplex PCR, while TCRdb's copy carries only in-frame clones and drops some. Of roughly 300,000 clones detected, around 84% appear once; the ten largest clones hold about 10%. Sequences were obtained from PBMCs or T cells enriched from blood (not recorded which). Every receptor here comes from a woman aged 18-29 years who had recovered from COVID-19. Each CDR3 is given with its conserved first and last residue. Each record gives: clone size, V gene, CDR3 length, D gene, J gene, CDR3 DNA, CDR3 protein. The D gene is left open where the match is weak. Part of the rows lack a size; the others show once, few, many or a class for expanded clones.

clone_size: .
v_call: TRBV30
cdr3_length: 14
d_call: TRBD1
j_call: TRBJ1-2
cdr3_nt: TGTGCCTGGAGTTTTTGGGCGACAGGGGAGGGCTACACCTTC
cdr3_aa: CAWSFWATGEGYTF

clone_size: once
v_call: TRBV12-5
cdr3_length: 14
d_call: .
j_call: TRBJ1-1
cdr3_nt: TGTGCCCTCGGAGAGGGCGGAGGGAACACTGAAGCTTTCTTT
cdr3_aa: CALGEGGGNTEAFF

clone_size: few
v_call: TRBV15
cdr3_length: 14
d_call: .
j_call: TRBJ1-2
cdr3_nt: TGTGCCACCAGCGAGTACCCAAGGACGGGGGGATACACCTTC
cdr3_aa: CATSEYPRTGGYTF

clone_size: .
v_call: TRBV18
cdr3_length: 13
d_call: .
j_call: TRBJ2-5
cdr3_nt: TGTGCCAGCTCCCCTACTATTCAAGAGACCCAGTACTTC
cdr3_aa: CASSPTIQETQYF

clone_size: .
v_call: TRBV29-1
cdr3_length: 14
d_call: TRBD1
j_call: TRBJ1-4
cdr3_nt: TGCAGCGTACAGGGGGCACATACTAATGAAAAACTGTTTTTT
cdr3_aa: CSVQGAHTNEKLFF

clone_size: .
v_call: TRBV24-1
cdr3_length: 15
d_call: TRBD1
j_call: TRBJ2-7
cdr3_nt: TGTGCCACCAGTGATTCCGGACAGGGGACCCACGAGCAGTACTTC
cdr3_aa: CATSDSGQGTHEQYF

clone_size: few
v_call: TRBV3-1/TRBV3-2
cdr3_length: 14
d_call: .
j_call: TRBJ1-3
cdr3_nt: TGTGCCAGCAGCCCTATCTCCGCTGGAAACACCATATATTTT
cdr3_aa: CASSPISAGNTIYF

clone_size: .
v_call: TRBV27
cdr3_length: 17
d_call: TRBD2
j_call: TRBJ2-1
cdr3_nt: TGTGCCAGCATCGATCCCGGGAGGGCCGGATCCTACAATGAGCAGTTCTTC
cdr3_aa: CASIDPGRAGSYNEQFF

clone_size: .
v_call: TRBV30
cdr3_length: 14
d_call: .
j_call: TRBJ1-3
cdr3_nt: TGTGCCTGGATGGGGGCAGGGGACGGAAACACCATATATTTT
cdr3_aa: CAWMGAGDGNTIYF

clone_size: .
v_call: TRBV7-7
cdr3_length: 18
d_call: TRBD2
j_call: TRBJ2-2
cdr3_nt: TGTGCCAGCAGCCCTGAAGGACTAGCGGGAGAAGGTACCGGGGAGCTGTTTTTT
cdr3_aa: CASSPEGLAGEGTGELFF

clone_size: .
v_call: TRBV5-1
cdr3_length: 16
d_call: TRBD2
j_call: TRBJ2-3
cdr3_nt: TGCGCCAGCAGCTATTTTAGCGGGGGTACCACAGATACGCAGTATTTT
cdr3_aa: CASSYFSGGTTDTQYF

clone_size: few
v_call: TRBV11-2
cdr3_length: 13
d_call: .
j_call: TRBJ1-1
cdr3_nt: TGTGCCAGCAGCTACAGGGTAGGCCCTGAAGCTTTCTTT
cdr3_aa: CASSYRVGPEAFF

clone_size: .
v_call: TRBV7-9
cdr3_length: 15
d_call: TRBD1
j_call: TRBJ1-1
cdr3_nt: TGTGCCAGCAGCTTAGGGGACAGGAGGAACACTGAAGCTTTCTTT
cdr3_aa: CASSLGDRRNTEAFF

clone_size: .
v_call: TRBV28
cdr3_length: 14
d_call: .
j_call: TRBJ2-7
cdr3_nt: TGTGCCAGCAGTTTTCTAACAGGGAACTACGAGCAGTACTTC
cdr3_aa: CASSFLTGNYEQYF

clone_size: .
v_call: TRBV3-1/TRBV3-2
cdr3_length: 13
d_call: .
j_call: TRBJ2-7
cdr3_nt: TGTGCCAGCAGCCGTGGGACTTTCTACGAGCAGTACTTC
cdr3_aa: CASSRGTFYEQYF

clone_size: .
v_call: TRBV27
cdr3_length: 14
d_call: TRBD1
j_call: TRBJ1-6
cdr3_nt: TGTGCCAGCAGAACCGGGACAGCCAATTCACCCCTCCACTTT
cdr3_aa: CASRTGTANSPLHF

clone_size: .
v_call: TRBV5-4
cdr3_length: 13
d_call: TRBD1
j_call: TRBJ2-5
cdr3_nt: TGTGCCAGCAGCATACGGGACAGGGAGACCCAGTACTTC
cdr3_aa: CASSIRDRETQYF

clone_size: .
v_call: TRBV19
cdr3_length: 15
d_call: TRBD1
j_call: TRBJ1-1
cdr3_nt: TGTGCCAGTAGTCTAACAGGGGGCACGAACACTGAAGCTTTCTTT
cdr3_aa: CASSLTGGTNTEAFF

clone_size: .
v_call: TRBV28
cdr3_length: 14
d_call: .
j_call: TRBJ1-1
cdr3_nt: TGTGCCAGCAGTTTAACCCAGGATGGGACTGAAGCTTTCTTT
cdr3_aa: CASSLTQDGTEAFF

clone_size: .
v_call: TRBV11-2
cdr3_length: 14
d_call: .
j_call: TRBJ2-3
cdr3_nt: TGTGCCAGCAGCTACGACACGAAACCCACTGCGCAGTATTTT
cdr3_aa: CASSYDTKPTAQYF

clone_size: .
v_call: TRBV9
cdr3_length: 15
d_call: TRBD1
j_call: TRBJ1-3
cdr3_nt: TGTGCCAGCAGCGTCTCAGGGGGCTCTGGAAACACCATATATTTT
cdr3_aa: CASSVSGGSGNTIYF

clone_size: .
v_call: TRBV11-2
cdr3_length: 15
d_call: .
j_call: TRBJ2-7
cdr3_nt: TGTGCCAGCAGCTCCGGTGCAGGATCCTCCTACGAGCAGTACTTC
cdr3_aa: CASSSGAGSSYEQYF

clone_size: .
v_call: TRBV2
cdr3_length: 14
d_call: TRBD1
j_call: TRBJ2-2
cdr3_nt: TGTGCCAGCAGGGACAGGCGGAACACCGGGGAGCTGTTTTTT
cdr3_aa: CASRDRRNTGELFF

clone_size: .
v_call: TRBV3-1/TRBV3-2
cdr3_length: 16
d_call: TRBD1
j_call: TRBJ2-7
cdr3_nt: TGTGCCAGCAGCCAGGAGTTTGGGACAGGGTCCTACGAGCAGTACTTC
cdr3_aa: CASSQEFGTGSYEQYF

clone_size: .
v_call: TRBV27
cdr3_length: 14
d_call: .
j_call: TRBJ1-6
cdr3_nt: TGTGCCAGCAGAACCGGGACACAACACATGGGTCTCCACTTT
cdr3_aa: CASRTGTQHMGLHF

clone_size: .
v_call: TRBV27
cdr3_length: 16
d_call: TRBD2
j_call: TRBJ2-3
cdr3_nt: TGTGCCAGCTCACCACTGAGACTAGCGGGAGTTGATACGCAGTATTTT
cdr3_aa: CASSPLRLAGVDTQYF

clone_size: .
v_call: TRBV24-1
cdr3_length: 15
d_call: TRBD1
j_call: TRBJ2-1
cdr3_nt: TGTGCCACCAGTGCCCGCGGACAGGGTTCGGATGAGCAGTTCTTC
cdr3_aa: CATSARGQGSDEQFF

clone_size: .
v_call: TRBV7-2
cdr3_length: 16
d_call: .
j_call: TRBJ1-1
cdr3_nt: TGTGCCAGCAGCGGAGACAGGTTCCGACTGAACACTGAAGCTTTCTTT
cdr3_aa: CASSGDRFRLNTEAFF

clone_size: .
v_call: TRBV5-6
cdr3_length: 15
d_call: .
j_call: TRBJ2-7
cdr3_nt: TGTGCCAGCAGCTTGTGGGCAGGGGACAACTACGAGCAGTACTTC
cdr3_aa: CASSLWAGDNYEQYF

clone_size: .
v_call: TRBV27
cdr3_length: 14
d_call: TRBD1
j_call: TRBJ2-5
cdr3_nt: TGTGCCAGCAGTCGACAGGGACACCAAGAGACCCAGTACTTC
cdr3_aa: CASSRQGHQETQYF

clone_size: .
v_call: TRBV18
cdr3_length: 16
d_call: TRBD1
j_call: TRBJ1-1
cdr3_nt: TGTGCCAGCTCACCAGGACAGGGGGCATTGGACACTGAAGCTTTCTTT
cdr3_aa: CASSPGQGALDTEAFF

clone_size: .
v_call: TRBV24-1
cdr3_length: 18
d_call: TRBD1
j_call: TRBJ1-5
cdr3_nt: TGTGCCACCAGTTCCGCGACAGGGGGGACATATAGCAATCAGCCCCAGCATTTT
cdr3_aa: CATSSATGGTYSNQPQHF

clone_size: many
v_call: TRBV7-9
cdr3_length: 15
d_call: .
j_call: TRBJ1-4
cdr3_nt: TGTGCCAGCAGCGTAACGCTGGCCCCTAATGAAAAACTGTTTTTT
cdr3_aa: CASSVTLAPNEKLFF

clone_size: .
v_call: TRBV3-1/TRBV3-2
cdr3_length: 14
d_call: .
j_call: TRBJ2-7
cdr3_nt: TGTGCCAGCAGCCAAGGAGGAACCGGGAACGAGCAGTACTTC
cdr3_aa: CASSQGGTGNEQYF

clone_size: .
v_call: TRBV30
cdr3_length: 15
d_call: .
j_call: TRBJ1-5
cdr3_nt: TGTGCCTGGAGTGTCGGAACAGACGTCAATCAGCCCCAGCATTTT
cdr3_aa: CAWSVGTDVNQPQHF

clone_size: .
v_call: TRBV5-1
cdr3_length: 14
d_call: TRBD1
j_call: TRBJ2-7
cdr3_nt: TGCGCCAGCAGCTTGCAGGGGGACTCCTACGAGCAGTACTTC
cdr3_aa: CASSLQGDSYEQYF

clone_size: .
v_call: TRBV2
cdr3_length: 16
d_call: TRBD2
j_call: TRBJ2-2
cdr3_nt: TGTGCCAGCAGCCCCCAGGGCGGGGGACTCACCGGGGAGCTGTTTTTT
cdr3_aa: CASSPQGGGLTGELFF

clone_size: .
v_call: TRBV18
cdr3_length: 14
d_call: TRBD1
j_call: TRBJ2-1
cdr3_nt: TGTGCCAGCTCACCCGACAGGGGTCGAAATGAGCAGTTCTTC
cdr3_aa: CASSPDRGRNEQFF

clone_size: .
v_call: TRBV5-8
cdr3_length: 14
d_call: .
j_call: TRBJ2-1
cdr3_nt: TGTGCCAGCAGCTTACAGGGATCCTACAATGAGCAGTTCTTC
cdr3_aa: CASSLQGSYNEQFF

clone_size: .
v_call: TRBV18
cdr3_length: 17
d_call: .
j_call: TRBJ2-7
cdr3_nt: TGTGCCAGCTCACCAAACGCTCAGGGGAAGGTTCCCTACGAGCAGTACTTC
cdr3_aa: CASSPNAQGKVPYEQYF

clone_size: .
v_call: TRBV11-2
cdr3_length: 15
d_call: TRBD2
j_call: TRBJ2-1
cdr3_nt: TGTGCCAGCAGCCCCGGGGGGTCTCCCTACAATGAGCAGTTCTTC
cdr3_aa: CASSPGGSPYNEQFF

clone_size: .
v_call: TRBV4-1
cdr3_length: 18
d_call: TRBD2
j_call: TRBJ2-5
cdr3_nt: TGCGCCAGCAGCCAAGAAGCGGGAGGGTTTAAAGGGCAAGAGACCCAGTACTTC
cdr3_aa: CASSQEAGGFKGQETQYF

clone_size: once
v_call: TRBV30
cdr3_length: 11
d_call: .
j_call: TRBJ1-2
cdr3_nt: TGTGCCTTGACAGCCGGCTATGGCTACACCTTC
cdr3_aa: CALTAGYGYTF

clone_size: .
v_call: TRBV7-9
cdr3_length: 15
d_call: .
j_call: TRBJ1-1
cdr3_nt: TGTGCCAGCAGCCCCGCGGCGCATCTGAACACTGAAGCTTTCTTT
cdr3_aa: CASSPAAHLNTEAFF

clone_size: .
v_call: TRBV7-2
cdr3_length: 13
d_call: .
j_call: TRBJ2-7
cdr3_nt: TGTGCCAGCAGCTCCCGGACAGCCTACGAGCAGTACTTC
cdr3_aa: CASSSRTAYEQYF